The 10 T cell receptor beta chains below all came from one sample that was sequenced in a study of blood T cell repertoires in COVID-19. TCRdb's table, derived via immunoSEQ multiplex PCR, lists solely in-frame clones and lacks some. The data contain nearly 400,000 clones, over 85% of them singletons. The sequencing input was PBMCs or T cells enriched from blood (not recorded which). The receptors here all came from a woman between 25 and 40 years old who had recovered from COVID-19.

This CDR3 is CASSLDAGPDTQYF. CDR3 sequence (DNA): TGTGCCAGCAGCTTAGACGCAGGGCCAGATACGCAGTATTTT. The chain recombines TRBV11-2 with TRBJ2-3, with TRBD1 as a possible D gene (5 bases). Germline lookup yields CDR1 SGHAT and CDR2 FQNNGV. V lost 0 bases and J lost 4, with 8 bases in between. The CDR3 is 14 residues long.

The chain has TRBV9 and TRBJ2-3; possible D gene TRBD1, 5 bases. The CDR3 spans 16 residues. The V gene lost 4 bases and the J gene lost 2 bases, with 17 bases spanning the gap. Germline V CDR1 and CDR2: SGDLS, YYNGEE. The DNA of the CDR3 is TGTGCCAGCAGCCAGGGTCGGCTGGGGTCCACAGATACGCAGTATTTT. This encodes CASSQGRLGSTDTQYF.

CDR3 DNA sequence: TGTGCCAGTAGTATACGGGGACAGCTTACCAATCAGCCCCAGCATTTT. Its translation is CASSIRGQLTNQPQHF. The chain combines TRBV19 with TRBJ1-5; 7 positions agree with TRBD1. The CDR3 covers 16 residues. Per the germline V gene, CDR1 is LNHDA and CDR2 is SQIVND (reference sequence). After removal of 2 bases from V and 3 bases from J, the junction contained 7 bases not matched to a gene.

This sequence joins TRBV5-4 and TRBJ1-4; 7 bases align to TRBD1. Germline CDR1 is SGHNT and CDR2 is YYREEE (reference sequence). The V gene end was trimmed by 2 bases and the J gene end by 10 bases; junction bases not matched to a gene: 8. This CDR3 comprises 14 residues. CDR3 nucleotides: TGTGCCAGCAGCTTACAGGGGACTGAGGGAAAACTGTTTTTT. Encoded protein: CASSLQGTEGKLFF.

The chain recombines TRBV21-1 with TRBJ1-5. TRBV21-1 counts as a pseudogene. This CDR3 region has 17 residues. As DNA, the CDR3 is TGTGCCAGCAGCAAAGCGCGGGGCCCCAAGGCAAGACAGCCCCAGCATTTT. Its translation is CASSKARGPKARQPQHF.

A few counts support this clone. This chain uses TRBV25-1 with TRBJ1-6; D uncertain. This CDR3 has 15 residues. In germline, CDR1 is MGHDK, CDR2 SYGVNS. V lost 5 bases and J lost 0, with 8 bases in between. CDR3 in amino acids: CASSLTSSYNSPLHF. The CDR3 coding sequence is TGTGCCAGCAGTTTGACAAGCTCCTATAATTCACCCCTCCACTTT.

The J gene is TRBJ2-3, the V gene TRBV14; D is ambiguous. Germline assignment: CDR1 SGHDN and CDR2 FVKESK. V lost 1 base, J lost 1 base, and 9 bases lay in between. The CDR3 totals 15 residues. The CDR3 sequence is CASSQGVRGTDTQYF. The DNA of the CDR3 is TGTGCCAGCAGCCAAGGAGTACGGGGCACAGATACGCAGTATTTT.

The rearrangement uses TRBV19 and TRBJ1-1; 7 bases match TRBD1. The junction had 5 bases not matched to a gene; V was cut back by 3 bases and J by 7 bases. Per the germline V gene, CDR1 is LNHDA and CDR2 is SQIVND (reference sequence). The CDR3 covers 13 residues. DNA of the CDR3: TGTGCCAGTAGTATGGGACAGCAAAGTGAAGCTTTCTTT. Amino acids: CASSMGQQSEAFF.

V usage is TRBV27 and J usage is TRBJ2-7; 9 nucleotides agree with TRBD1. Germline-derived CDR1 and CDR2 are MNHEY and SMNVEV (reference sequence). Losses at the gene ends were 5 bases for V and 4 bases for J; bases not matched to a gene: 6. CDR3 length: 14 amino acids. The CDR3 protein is CASSSGDRVYEQYF. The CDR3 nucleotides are TGTGCCAGCAGTAGCGGGGACAGGGTTTACGAGCAGTACTTC.

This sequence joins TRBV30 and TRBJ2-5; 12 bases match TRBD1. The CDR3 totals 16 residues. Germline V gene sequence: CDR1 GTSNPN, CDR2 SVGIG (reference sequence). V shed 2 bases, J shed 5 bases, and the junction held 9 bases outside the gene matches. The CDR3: CAWSLWDRGLGETQYF. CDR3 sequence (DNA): TGTGCCTGGAGTCTTTGGGACAGGGGGCTCGGCGAGACCCAGTACTTC.